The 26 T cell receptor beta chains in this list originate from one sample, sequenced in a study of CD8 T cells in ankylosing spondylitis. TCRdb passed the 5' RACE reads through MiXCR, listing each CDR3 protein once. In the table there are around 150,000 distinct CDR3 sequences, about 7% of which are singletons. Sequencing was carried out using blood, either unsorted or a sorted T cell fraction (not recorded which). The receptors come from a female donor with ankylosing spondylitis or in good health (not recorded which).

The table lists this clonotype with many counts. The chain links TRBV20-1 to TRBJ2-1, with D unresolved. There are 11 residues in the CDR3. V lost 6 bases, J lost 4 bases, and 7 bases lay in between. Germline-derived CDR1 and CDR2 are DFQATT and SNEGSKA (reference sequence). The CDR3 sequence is CSARNYNEQFF. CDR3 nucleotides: TGCAGTGCCAGAAATTACAATGAGCAGTTCTTC.

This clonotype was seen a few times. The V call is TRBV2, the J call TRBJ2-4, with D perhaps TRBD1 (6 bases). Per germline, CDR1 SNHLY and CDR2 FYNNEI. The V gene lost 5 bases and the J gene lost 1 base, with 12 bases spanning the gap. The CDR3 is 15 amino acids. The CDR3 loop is CASSRDIAAKNIQYF. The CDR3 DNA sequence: TGTGCCAGCAGTCGGGACATCGCGGCCAAAAACATTCAGTACTTC.

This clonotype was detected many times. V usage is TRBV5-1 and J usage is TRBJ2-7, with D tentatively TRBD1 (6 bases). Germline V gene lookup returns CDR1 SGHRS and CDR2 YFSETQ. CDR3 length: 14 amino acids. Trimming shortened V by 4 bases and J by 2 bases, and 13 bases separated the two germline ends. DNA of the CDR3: TGCGCCAGCAGCCCCCCGGGACAAGCCTACGAGCAGTACTTC. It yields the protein CASSPPGQAYEQYF.

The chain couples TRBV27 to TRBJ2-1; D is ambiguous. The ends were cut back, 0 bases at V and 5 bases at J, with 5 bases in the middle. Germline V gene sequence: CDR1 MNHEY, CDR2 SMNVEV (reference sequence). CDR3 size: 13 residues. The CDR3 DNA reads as TGTGCCAGCAGTTTATCCCTAAACAATGAGCAGTTCTTC. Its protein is CASSLSLNNEQFF.

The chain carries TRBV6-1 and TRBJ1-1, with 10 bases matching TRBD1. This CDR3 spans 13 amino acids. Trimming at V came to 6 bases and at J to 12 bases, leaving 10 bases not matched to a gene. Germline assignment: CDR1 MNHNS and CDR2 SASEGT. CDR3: CASSSLGQGLTFF. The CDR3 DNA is TGTGCCAGCAGCTCTTTGGGACAGGGGTTGACTTTCTTT.

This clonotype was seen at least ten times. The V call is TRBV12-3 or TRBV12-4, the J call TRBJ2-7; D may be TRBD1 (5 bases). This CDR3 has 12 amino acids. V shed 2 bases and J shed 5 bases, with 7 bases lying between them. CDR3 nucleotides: TGTGCCAGCAGTTTACTCAGGGACGAGCAGTACTTC. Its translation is CASSLLRDEQYF.

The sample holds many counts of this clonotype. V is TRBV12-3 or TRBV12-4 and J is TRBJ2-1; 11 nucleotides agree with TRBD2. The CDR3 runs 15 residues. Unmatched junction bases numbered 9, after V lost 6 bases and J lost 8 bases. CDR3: CASRQETSGVHEQFF. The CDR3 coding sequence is TGTGCCAGCAGACAGGAGACTAGCGGGGTCCATGAGCAGTTCTTC.

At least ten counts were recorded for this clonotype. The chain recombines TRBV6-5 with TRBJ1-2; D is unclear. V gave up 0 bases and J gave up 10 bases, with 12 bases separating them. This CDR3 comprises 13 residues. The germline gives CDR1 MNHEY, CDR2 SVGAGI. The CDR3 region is CASSYSNSRIYTF. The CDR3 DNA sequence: TGTGCCAGCAGTTACTCGAACAGCCGGATCTACACCTTC.

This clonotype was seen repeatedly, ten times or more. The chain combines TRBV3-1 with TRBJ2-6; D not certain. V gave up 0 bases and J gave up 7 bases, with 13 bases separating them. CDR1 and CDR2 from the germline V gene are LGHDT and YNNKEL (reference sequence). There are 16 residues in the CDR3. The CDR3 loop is CASSQDHGVSANVLTF. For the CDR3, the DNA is TGTGCCAGCAGCCAAGACCATGGGGTAAGCGCCAACGTCCTGACTTTC.

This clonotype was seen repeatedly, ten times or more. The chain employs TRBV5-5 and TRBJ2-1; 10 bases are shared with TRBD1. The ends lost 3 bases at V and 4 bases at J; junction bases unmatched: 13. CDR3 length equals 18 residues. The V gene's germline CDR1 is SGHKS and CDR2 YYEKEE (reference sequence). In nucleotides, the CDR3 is TGTGCCAGCAGCTCCCGGACAGGGGGGAATTTGTTGTACAATGAGCAGTTCTTC. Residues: CASSSRTGGNLLYNEQFF.

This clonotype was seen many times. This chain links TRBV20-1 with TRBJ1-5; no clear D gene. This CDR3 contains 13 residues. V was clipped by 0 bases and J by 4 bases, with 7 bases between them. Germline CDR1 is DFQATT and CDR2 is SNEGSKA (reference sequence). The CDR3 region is CSARDQRNQPQHF. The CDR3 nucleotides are TGCAGTGCTAGAGATCAACGGAATCAGCCCCAGCATTTT.

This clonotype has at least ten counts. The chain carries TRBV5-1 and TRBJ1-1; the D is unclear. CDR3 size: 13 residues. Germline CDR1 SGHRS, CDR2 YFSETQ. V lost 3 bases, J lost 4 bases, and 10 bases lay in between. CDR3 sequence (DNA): TGCGCCAGCAGCTATGGATCGGGCACTGAAGCTTTCTTT. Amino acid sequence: CASSYGSGTEAFF.

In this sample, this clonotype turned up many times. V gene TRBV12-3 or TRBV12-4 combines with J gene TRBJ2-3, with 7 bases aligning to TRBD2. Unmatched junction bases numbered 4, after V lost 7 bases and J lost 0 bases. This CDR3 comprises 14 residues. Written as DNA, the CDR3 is TGTGCCAGCATCGGGGGGACTAGCACAGATACGCAGTATTTT. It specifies CASIGGTSTDTQYF.

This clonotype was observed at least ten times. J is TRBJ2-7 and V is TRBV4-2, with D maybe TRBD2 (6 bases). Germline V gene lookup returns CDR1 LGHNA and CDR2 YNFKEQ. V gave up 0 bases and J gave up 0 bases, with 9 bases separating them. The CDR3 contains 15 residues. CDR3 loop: CASSQEGGYSYEQYF. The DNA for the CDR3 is TGTGCCAGCAGCCAAGAGGGAGGCTACTCCTACGAGCAGTACTTC.

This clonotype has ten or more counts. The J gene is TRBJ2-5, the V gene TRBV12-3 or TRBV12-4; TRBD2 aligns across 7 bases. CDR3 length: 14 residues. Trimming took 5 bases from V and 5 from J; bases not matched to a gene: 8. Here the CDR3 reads CASSPWGGRETQYF. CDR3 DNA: TGTGCCAGCAGTCCATGGGGGGGTCGGGAGACCCAGTACTTC.

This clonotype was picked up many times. The CDR3 sequence: CASSPETQYF. For the CDR3, the DNA is TGTGCCAGCAGCCCAGAGACCCAGTACTTC. J is TRBJ2-5 and V is TRBV7-2; D gene ambiguous. This CDR3 has 10 amino acids. Per the germline V gene, CDR1 is SGHTA and CDR2 is FQGNSA. The V and J ends lost 5 bases and 4 bases respectively, with 2 bases between them.

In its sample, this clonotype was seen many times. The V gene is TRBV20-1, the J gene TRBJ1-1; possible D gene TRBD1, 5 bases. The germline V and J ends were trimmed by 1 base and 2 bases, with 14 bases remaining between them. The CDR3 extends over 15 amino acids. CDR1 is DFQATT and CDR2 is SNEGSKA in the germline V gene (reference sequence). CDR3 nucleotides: TGCAGTGCTAGAGGAATGGGGCTGGAAAACACTGAAGCTTTCTTT. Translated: CSARGMGLENTEAFF.

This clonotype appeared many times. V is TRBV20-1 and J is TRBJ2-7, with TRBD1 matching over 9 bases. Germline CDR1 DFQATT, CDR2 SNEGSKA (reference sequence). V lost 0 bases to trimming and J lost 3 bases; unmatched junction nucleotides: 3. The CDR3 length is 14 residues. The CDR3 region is CSARDETGGYEQYF. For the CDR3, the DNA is TGCAGTGCTAGAGATGAGACAGGGGGCTACGAGCAGTACTTC.

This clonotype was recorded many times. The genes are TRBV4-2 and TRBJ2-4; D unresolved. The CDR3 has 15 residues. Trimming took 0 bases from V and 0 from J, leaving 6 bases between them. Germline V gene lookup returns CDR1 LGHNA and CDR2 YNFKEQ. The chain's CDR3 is CASSQDKAAKNIQYF. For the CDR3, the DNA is TGTGCCAGCAGCCAAGATAAGGCAGCCAAAAACATTCAGTACTTC.

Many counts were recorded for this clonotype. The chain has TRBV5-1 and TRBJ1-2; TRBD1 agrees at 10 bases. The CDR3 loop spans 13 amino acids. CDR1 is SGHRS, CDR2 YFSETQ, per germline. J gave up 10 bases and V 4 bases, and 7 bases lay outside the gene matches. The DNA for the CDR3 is TGCGCCAGCAGCGATCCGGGACAGGGGCCCTACACCTTC. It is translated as CASSDPGQGPYTF.

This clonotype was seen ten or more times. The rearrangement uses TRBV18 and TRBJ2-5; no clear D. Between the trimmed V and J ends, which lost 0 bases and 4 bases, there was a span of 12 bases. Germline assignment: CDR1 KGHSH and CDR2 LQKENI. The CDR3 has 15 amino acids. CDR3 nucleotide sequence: TGTGCCAGCTCACCACCTGTGACACATCGAGAGACCCAGTACTTC. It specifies CASSPPVTHRETQYF.

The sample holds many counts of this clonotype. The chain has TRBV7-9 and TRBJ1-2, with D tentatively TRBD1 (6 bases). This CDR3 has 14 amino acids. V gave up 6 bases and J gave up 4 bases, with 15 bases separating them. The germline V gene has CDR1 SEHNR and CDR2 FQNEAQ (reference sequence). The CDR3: CASSRDGGPYGYTF. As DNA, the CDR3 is TGTGCCAGCAGTCGAGACGGGGGCCCCTATGGCTACACCTTC.

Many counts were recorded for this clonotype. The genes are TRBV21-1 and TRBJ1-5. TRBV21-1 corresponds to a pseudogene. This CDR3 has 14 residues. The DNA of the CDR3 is TGTGCCAGCAGTAAGGCTGGCGGCAATCAGCCCCAGCATTTT. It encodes CASSKAGGNQPQHF.

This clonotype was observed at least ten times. The chain's CDR3 is CASSPYRSPNTEAFF. DNA of the CDR3: TGTGCCAGCAGTCCCTATCGGTCTCCGAACACTGAAGCTTTCTTT. The chain recombines TRBV12-3 or TRBV12-4 with TRBJ1-1, with unresolved D. Trimming cost V 5 bases and J 1 base, with 14 bases left between them. The CDR3 extends over 15 amino acids.

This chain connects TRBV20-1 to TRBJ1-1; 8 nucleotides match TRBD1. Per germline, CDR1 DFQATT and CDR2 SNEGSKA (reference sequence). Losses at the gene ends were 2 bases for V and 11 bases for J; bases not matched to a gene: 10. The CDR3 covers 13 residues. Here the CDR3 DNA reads TGCAGTGCTAGAACCCAGGACAGGGTGCCGGCTTTCTTT. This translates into CSARTQDRVPAFF.

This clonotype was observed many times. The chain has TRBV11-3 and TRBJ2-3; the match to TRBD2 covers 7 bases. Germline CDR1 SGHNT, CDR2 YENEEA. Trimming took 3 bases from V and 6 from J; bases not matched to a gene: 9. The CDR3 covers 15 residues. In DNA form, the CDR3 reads TGTGCCAGCAGCTTCGGGGGGTCTTCCAGGGATACGCAGTATTTT. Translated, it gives CASSFGGSSRDTQYF. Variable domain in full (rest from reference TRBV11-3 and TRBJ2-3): EAGVVQSPRYKIIEKKQPVAFWCNPISGHNTLYWYLQNLGQGPELLIRYENEEAVDDSQLPKDRFSAERLKGVDSTLKIQPAELGDSAVYLCASSFGGSSRDTQYFGPGTRLTVL.